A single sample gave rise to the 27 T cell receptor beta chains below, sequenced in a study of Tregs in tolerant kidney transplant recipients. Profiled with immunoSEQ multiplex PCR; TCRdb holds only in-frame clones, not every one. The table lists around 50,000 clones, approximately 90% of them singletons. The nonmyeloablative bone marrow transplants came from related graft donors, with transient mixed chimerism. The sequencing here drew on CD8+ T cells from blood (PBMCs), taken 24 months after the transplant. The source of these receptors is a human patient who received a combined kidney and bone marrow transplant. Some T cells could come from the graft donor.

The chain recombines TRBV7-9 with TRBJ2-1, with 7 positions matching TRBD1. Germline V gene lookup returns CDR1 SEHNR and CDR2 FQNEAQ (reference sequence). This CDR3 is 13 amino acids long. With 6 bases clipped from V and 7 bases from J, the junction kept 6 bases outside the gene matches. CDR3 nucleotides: TGTGCCAGCAGTCGAGACAGGGCGAATGAGCAGTTCTTC. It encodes CASSRDRANEQFF.

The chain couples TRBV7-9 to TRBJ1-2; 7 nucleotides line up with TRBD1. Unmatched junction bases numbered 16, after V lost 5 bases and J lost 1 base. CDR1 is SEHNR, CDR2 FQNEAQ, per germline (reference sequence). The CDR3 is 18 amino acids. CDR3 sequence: CASSHDPPWTGSNYGYTF. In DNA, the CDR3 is TGTGCCAGCAGCCACGATCCACCTTGGACAGGTAGTAACTATGGCTACACCTTC.

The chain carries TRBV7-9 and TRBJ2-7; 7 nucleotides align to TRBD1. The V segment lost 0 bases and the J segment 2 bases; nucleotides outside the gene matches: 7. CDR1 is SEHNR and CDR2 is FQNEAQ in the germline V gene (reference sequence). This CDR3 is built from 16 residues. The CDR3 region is CASSLAGTVRTYEQYF. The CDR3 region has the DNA TGTGCCAGCAGCTTAGCGGGGACAGTCAGAACCTACGAGCAGTACTTC.

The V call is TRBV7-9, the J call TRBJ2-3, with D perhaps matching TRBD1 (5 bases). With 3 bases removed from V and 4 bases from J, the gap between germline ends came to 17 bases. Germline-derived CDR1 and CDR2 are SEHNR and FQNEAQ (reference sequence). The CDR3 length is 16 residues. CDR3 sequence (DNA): TGTGCCAGCAGCTTGTGGAAGGGGTTCAGCTCAGATACGCAGTATTTT. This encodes CASSLWKGFSSDTQYF.

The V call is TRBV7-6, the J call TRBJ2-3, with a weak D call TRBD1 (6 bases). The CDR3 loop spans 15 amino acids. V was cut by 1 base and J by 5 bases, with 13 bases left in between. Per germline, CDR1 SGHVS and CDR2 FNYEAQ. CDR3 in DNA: TGTGCCAGCAGCTTAGGGGACACTTCGAGAGATACGCAGTATTTT. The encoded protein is CASSLGDTSRDTQYF.

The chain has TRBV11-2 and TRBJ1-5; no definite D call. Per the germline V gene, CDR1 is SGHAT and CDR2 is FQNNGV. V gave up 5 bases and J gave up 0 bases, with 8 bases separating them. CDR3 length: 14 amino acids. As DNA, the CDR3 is TGTGCCAGCAGCCCAGATTATAGCAATCAGCCCCAGCATTTT. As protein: CASSPDYSNQPQHF.

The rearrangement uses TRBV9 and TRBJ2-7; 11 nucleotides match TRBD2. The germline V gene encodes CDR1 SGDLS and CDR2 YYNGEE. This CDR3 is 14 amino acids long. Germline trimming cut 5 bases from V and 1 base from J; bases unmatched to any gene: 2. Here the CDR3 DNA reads TGTGCCAGCAGTGCTAGCGGGGGGTCCTACGAGCAGTACTTC. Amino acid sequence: CASSASGGSYEQYF.

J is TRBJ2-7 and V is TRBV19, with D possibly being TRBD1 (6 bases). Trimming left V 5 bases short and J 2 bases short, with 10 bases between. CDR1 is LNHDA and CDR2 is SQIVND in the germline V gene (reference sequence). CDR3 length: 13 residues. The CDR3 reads CASSPTGTYEQYF. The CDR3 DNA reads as TGTGCCAGTAGTCCCACAGGGACCTACGAGCAGTACTTC.

CDR3 residues: CAISHPGEGGGSETQYF. DNA of the CDR3: TGTGCCATCAGCCACCCCGGGGAGGGCGGGGGGAGTGAGACCCAGTACTTC. The V and J genes are TRBV10-3 and TRBJ2-5, with TRBD2 matching over 8 bases. Germline V CDR1 and CDR2: ENHRY, SYGVKD. This CDR3 has 17 amino acids. The V segment lost 6 bases and the J segment 5 bases; nucleotides outside the gene matches: 17.

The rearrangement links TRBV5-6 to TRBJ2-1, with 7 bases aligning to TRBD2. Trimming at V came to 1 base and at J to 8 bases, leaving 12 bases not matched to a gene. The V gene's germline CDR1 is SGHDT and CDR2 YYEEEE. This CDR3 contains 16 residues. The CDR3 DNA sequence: TGTGCCAGCAGCTTGTATTTTCGCGGGAGCCGGGATGAGCAGTTCTTC. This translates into CASSLYFRGSRDEQFF.

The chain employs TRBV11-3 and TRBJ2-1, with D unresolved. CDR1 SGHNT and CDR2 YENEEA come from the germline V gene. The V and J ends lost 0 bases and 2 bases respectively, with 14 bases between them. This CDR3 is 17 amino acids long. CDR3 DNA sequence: TGTGCCAGCAGCTTAGATTCCCTGCGGAGACCCTACAATGAGCAGTTCTTC. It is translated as CASSLDSLRRPYNEQFF.

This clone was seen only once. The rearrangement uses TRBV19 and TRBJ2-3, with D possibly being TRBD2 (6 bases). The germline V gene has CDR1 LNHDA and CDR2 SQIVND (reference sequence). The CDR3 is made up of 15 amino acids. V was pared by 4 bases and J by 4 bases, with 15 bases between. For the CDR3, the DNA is TGTGCCAGTAGTACCCGGGAGCAGTACGCAGATACGCAGTATTTT. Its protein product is CASSTREQYADTQYF.

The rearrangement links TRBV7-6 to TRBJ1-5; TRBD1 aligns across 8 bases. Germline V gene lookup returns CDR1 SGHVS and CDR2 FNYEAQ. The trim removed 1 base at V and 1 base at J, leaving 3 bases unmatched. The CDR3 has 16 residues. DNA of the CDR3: TGTGCCAGCAGCTTAGGGACAGGGTCAAGCAATCAGCCCCAGCATTTT. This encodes CASSLGTGSSNQPQHF.

The DNA for the CDR3 is TGTGCCTGGAGTTCGACAGGGGGTGACGAGCAGTACTTC. This sequence encodes CAWSSTGGDEQYF. The rearrangement uses TRBV30 and TRBJ2-7, with 9 bases that match TRBD1. The trim removed 2 bases at V and 5 bases at J, leaving 4 bases unmatched. The CDR3 has 13 residues. The V gene's germline CDR1 is GTSNPN and CDR2 SVGIG (reference sequence).

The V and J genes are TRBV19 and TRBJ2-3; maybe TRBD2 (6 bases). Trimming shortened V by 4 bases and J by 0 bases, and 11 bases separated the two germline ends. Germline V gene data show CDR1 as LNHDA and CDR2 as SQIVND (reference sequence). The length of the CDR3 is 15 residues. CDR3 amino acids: CASSNLGTSTDTQYF. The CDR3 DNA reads TGTGCCAGTAGTAACCTGGGGACTAGCACAGATACGCAGTATTTT.

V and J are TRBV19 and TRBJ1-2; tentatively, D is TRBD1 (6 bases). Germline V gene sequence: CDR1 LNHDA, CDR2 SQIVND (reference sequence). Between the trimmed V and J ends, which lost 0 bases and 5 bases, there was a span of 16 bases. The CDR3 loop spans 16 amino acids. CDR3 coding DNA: TGTGCCAGTAGTATAGATCGTGGGGGCGCTGGATATGGCTACACCTTC. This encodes CASSIDRGGAGYGYTF.

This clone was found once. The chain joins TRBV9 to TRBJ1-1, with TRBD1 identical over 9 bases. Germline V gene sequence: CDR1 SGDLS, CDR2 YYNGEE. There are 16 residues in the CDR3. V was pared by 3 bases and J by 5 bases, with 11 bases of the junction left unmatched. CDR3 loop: CASSGPRQGDRTEAFF. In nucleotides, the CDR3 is TGTGCCAGCAGCGGTCCAAGACAGGGGGATAGAACTGAAGCTTTCTTT.

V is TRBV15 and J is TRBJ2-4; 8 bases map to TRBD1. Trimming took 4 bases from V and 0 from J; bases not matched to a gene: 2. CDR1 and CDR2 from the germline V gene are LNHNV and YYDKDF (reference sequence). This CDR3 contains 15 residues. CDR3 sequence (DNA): TGTGCCACCAGCACGGACAGGGAAGCCAAAAACATTCAGTACTTC. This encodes CATSTDREAKNIQYF.

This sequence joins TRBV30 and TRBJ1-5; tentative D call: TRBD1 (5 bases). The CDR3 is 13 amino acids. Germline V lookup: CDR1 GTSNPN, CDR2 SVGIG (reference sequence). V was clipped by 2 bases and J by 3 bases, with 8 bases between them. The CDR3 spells CAWSMGPNQPQHF. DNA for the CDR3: TGTGCCTGGAGTATGGGGCCCAATCAGCCCCAGCATTTT.

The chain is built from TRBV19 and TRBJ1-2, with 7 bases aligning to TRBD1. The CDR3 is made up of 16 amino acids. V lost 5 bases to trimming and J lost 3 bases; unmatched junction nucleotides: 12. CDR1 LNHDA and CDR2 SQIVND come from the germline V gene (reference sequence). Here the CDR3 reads CASSFESGTAYYGYTF. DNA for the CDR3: TGTGCCAGTAGTTTCGAATCCGGGACAGCCTACTATGGCTACACCTTC.

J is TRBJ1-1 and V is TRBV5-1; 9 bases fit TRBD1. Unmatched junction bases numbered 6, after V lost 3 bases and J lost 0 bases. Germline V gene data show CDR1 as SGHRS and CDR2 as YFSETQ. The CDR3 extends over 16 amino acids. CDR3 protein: CASSWDRDEVNTEAFF. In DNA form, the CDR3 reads TGCGCCAGCAGCTGGGACAGGGATGAGGTGAACACTGAAGCTTTCTTT.

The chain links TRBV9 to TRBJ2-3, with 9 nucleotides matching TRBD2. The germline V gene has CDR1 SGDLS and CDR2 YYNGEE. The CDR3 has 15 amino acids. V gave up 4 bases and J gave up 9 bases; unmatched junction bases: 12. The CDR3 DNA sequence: TGTGCCAGCAGCAAAGGCGGGAGGGGAGCCGAAACGCAGTATTTT. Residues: CASSKGGRGAETQYF. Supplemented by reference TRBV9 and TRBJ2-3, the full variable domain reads DSGVTQTPKHLITATGQRVTLRCSPRSGDLSVYWYQQSLDQGLQFLIQYYNGEERAKGNILERFSAQQFPDLHSELNLSSLELGDSALYFCASSKGGRGAETQYFGPGTRLTVL.

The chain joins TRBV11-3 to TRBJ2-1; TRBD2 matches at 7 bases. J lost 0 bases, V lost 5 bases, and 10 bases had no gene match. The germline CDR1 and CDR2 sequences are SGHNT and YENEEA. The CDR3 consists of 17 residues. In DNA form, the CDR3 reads TGTGCCAGCAGCCCCGGTGGGACTACGTTCTCCTACAATGAGCAGTTCTTC. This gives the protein CASSPGGTTFSYNEQFF.

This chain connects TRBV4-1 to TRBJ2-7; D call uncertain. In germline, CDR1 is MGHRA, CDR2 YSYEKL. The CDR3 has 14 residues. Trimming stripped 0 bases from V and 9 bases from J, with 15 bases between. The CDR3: CASSQEFQVSGQYF. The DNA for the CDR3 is TGCGCCAGCAGCCAAGAATTTCAGGTCTCCGGGCAGTACTTC.

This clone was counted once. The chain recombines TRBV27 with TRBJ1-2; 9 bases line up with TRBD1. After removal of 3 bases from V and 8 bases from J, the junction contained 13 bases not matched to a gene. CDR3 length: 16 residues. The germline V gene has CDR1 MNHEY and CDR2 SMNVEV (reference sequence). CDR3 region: CASSLSVGGTGRGYTF. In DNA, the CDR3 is TGTGCCAGCAGTTTGTCCGTCGGAGGGACAGGGAGGGGCTACACCTTC.

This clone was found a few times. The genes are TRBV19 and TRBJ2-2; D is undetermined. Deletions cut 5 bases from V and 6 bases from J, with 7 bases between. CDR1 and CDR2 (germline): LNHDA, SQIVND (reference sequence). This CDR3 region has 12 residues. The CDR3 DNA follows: TGTGCCAGTAGTCCCCTCGCCGGGGAGCTGTTTTTT. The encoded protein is CASSPLAGELFF.

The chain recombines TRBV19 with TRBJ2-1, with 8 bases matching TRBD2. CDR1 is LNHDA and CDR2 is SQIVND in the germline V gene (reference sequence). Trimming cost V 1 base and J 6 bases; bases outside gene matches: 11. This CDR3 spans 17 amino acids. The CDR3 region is CASSIGGSGTFLNEQFF. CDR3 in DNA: TGTGCCAGTAGTATAGGGGGTAGCGGGACCTTTCTCAATGAGCAGTTCTTC.